What follows are 3 T cell receptor beta chains derived from one specimen sequenced in a study of blood T cells in healthy people across ages. A second PCR, run for about 7 to 11 cycles, used a sample-barcoded 5' primer plus a J-beta primer mix. TCRdb fed the 5' RACE reads into MiXCR, producing one record per CDR3 protein. The sample includes approximately 1.5 million distinct CDR3 sequences, roughly two fifths of them seen just once. Source material: blood. These receptor sequences come from a woman aged 18-29 years in good health.

This chain links TRBV29-1 with TRBJ2-2; 9 positions agree with TRBD1. Trimming removed 6 bases from V and 0 bases from J; junction bases left unmatched: 2. The CDR3 sequence is 14 residues long. The germline CDR1 and CDR2 sequences are SQVTM and ANQGSEA. This CDR3 is CSVDRGSNTGELFF. The CDR3 DNA reads as TGCAGCGTAGACAGGGGGTCGAACACCGGGGAGCTGTTTTTT.

The CDR3 sequence is CASRLVAGRLNEQYF. The CDR3 DNA sequence: TGTGCCAGCAGACTCGTAGCGGGTAGGCTCAATGAGCAGTACTTC. The rearrangement joins TRBV6-2 or TRBV6-3 to TRBJ2-7; 7 nucleotides align to TRBD2. The CDR3 runs to 15 residues. The J segment lost 7 bases and the V segment lost 6 bases, leaving 15 bases of the junction unmatched. CDR1 is MNHEY, CDR2 SVGEGT, per germline.

The V gene is TRBV14, the J gene TRBJ2-1, with unresolved D. The closer fit of TRBJ2-7 to the DNA end suggests the J call may be wrong. The CDR3 has 13 amino acids. Germline V gene sequence: CDR1 SGHDN, CDR2 FVKESK. The DNA for the CDR3 is TGTGCCAGCAGCGGGGTCCGAAGTTACGAGCAGTACTTC. This translates into CASSGVRSYEQYF.